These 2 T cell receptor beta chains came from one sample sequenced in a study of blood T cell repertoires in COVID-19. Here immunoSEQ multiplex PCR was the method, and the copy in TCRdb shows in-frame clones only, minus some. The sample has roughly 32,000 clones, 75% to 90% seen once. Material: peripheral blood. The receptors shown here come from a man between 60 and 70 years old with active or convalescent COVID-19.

CDR3 sequence (DNA): TGTGCCAGCAGCTTAGGGCACAGGGGATCGGATACGCAGTATTTT. Amino acid sequence: CASSLGHRGSDTQYF. The chain joins TRBV7-2 to TRBJ2-3; 7 nucleotides match TRBD1. Germline CDR1 and CDR2: SGHTA and FQGNSA. Trimming removed 1 base from V and 6 bases from J; junction bases left unmatched: 7. The CDR3 contains 15 residues.

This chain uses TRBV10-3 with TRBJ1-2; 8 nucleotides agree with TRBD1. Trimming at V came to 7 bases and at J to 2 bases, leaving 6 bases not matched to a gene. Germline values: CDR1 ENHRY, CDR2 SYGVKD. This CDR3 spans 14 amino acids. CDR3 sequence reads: CAITQDRGNYGYTF. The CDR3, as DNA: TGTGCCATCACCCAAGACAGGGGCAACTATGGCTACACCTTC.